This TCR beta chain was obtained from a study of early T cells in non-severe SARS-CoV-2 infection. Individual cDNA molecules were tagged with unique molecular identifiers. Via MiXCR, TCRdb re-called the 5' RACE reads, giving one row per CDR3 protein. The top ten clones hold 3% to 4.5% of a sample with about 120,000 distinct CDR3 sequences, 10% to 15% of them seen once. Only a few counts were recorded for this clonotype. This specimen was whole blood, taken at baseline. The receptor was isolated from an adult who was a healthcare worker with PCR-confirmed SARS-CoV-2 infection or an uninfected control (not recorded which).

The CDR3 sequence: CASRGGYGYTF. As DNA, the CDR3 is TGTGCCAGCAGGGGAGGCTATGGCTACACCTTC. The chain joins TRBV12-3 or TRBV12-4 to TRBJ1-2; the D is unclear. The CDR3 spans 11 residues. V was trimmed by 6 bases and J by 4 bases, leaving 6 bases between them.